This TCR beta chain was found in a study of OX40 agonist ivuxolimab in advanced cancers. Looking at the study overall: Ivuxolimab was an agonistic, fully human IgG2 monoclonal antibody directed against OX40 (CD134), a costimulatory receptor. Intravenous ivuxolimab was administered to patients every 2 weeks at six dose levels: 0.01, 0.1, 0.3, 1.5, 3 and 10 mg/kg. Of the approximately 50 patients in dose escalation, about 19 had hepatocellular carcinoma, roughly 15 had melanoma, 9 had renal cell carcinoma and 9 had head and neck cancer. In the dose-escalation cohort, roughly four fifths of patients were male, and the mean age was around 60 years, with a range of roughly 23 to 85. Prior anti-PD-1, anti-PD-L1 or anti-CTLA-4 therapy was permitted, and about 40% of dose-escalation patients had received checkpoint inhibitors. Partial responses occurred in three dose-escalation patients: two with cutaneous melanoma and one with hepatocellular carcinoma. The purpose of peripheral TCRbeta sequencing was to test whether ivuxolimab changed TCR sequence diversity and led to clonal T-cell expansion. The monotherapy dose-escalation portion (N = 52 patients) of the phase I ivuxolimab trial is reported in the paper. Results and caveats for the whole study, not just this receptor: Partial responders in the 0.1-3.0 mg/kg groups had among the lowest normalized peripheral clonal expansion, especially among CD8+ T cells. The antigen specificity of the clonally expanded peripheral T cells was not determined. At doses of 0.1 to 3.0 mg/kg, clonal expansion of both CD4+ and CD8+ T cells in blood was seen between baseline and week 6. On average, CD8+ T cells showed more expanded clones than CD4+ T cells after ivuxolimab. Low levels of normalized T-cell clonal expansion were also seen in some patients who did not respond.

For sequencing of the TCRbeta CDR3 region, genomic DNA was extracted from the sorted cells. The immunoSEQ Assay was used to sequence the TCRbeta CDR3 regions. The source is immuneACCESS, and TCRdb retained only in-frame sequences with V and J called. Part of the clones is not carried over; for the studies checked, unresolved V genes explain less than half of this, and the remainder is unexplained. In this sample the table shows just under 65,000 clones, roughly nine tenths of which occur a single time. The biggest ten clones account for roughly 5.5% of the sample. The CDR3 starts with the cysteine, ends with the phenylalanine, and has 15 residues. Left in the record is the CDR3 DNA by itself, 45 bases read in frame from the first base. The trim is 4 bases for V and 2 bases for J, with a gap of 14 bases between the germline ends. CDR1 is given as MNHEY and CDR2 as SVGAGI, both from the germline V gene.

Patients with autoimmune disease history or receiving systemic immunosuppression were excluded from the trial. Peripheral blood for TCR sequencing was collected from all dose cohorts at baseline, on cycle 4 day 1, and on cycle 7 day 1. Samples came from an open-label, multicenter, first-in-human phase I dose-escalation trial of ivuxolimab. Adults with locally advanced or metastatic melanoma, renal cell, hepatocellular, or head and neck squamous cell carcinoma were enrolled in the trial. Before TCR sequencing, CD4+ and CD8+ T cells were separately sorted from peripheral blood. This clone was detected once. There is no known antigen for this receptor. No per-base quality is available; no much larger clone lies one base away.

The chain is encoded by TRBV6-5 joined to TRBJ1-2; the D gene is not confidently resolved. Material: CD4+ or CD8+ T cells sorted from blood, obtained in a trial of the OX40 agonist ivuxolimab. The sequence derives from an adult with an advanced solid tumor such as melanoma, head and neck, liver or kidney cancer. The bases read TGTGCCAGCAGTTCTCAGCCGGGGATAAACTATGGCTACACCTTC. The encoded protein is CASSSQPGINYGYTF.